Here is one TCR beta chain with its context. This record comes from a study of cytomegalovirus exposure and HLA in healthy donors. The study ran its PCR with 60 Vbeta and 13 Jbeta primers. Sequencing was performed with immunoSEQ multiplex PCR; in TCRdb, only in-frame clones are kept and a portion is missing. The sample contains 110,000 or so clones, 77% of which appear only once. Trimming removed 1 base from V and 6 bases from J, with 12 bases in between. This CDR3 is built from 15 residues. Germline CDR1 LNHDA, CDR2 SQIVND (reference sequence). The material sequenced was PBMCs. This chain joins TRBV19 and TRBJ2-2; possible D gene TRBD1, 7 bases. The TCR comes from a man between 18 and 35 years old in good health and CMV-seropositive. CDR3 coding DNA: TGTGCCAGTAGTATAGCAGGGGGACTCCCCGGGGAGCTGTTTTTT. Residues: CASSIAGGLPGELFF.